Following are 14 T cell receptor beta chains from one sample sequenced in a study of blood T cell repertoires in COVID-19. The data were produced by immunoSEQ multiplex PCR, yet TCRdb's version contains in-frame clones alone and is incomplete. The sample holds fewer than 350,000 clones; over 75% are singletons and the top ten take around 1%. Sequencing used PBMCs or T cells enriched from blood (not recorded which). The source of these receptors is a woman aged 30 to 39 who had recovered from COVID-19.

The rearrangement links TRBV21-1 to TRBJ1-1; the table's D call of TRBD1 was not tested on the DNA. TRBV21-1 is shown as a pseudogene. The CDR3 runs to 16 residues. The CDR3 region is CASSSRGDREYTEAFF. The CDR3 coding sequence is TGTGCCAGCAGCAGCCGGGGGGACAGGGAGTACACTGAAGCTTTCTTT.

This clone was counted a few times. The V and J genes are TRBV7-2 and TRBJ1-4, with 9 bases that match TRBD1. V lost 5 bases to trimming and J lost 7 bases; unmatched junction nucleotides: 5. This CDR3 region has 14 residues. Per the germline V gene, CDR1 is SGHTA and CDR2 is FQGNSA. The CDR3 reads CASSPGTGREKLFF. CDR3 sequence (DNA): TGTGCCAGCAGCCCAGGGACAGGGCGTGAAAAACTGTTTTTT.

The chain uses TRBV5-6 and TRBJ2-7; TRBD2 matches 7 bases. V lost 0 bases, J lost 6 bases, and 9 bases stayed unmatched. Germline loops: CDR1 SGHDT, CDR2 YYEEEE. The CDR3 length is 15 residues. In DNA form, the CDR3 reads TGTGCCAGCAGCTTGGTAGGGAGGGCCCGCGTCGAGCAGTACTTC. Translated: CASSLVGRARVEQYF.

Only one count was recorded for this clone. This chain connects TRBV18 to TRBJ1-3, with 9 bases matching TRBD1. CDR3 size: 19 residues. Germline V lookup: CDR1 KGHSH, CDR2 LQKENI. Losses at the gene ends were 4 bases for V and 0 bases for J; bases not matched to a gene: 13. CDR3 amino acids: CASSLSLRRDRDSGNTIYF. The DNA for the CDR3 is TGTGCCAGCTCACTGTCCCTTAGGCGGGACAGGGACTCTGGAAACACCATATATTTT.

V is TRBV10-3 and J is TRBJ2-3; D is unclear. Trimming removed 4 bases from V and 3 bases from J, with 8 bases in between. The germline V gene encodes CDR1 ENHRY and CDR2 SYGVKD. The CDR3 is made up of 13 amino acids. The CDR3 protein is CAISGVLTDTQYF. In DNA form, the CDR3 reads TGTGCCATCAGTGGAGTCCTTACAGATACGCAGTATTTT.

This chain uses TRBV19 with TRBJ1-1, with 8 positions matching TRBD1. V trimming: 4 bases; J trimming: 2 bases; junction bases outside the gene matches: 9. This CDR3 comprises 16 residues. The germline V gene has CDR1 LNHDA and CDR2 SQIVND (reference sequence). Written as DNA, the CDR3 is TGTGCCAGTAGTACGGACAGGGAAATGGATAACACTGAAGCTTTCTTT. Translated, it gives CASSTDREMDNTEAFF. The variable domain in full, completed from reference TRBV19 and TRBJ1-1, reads DGGITQSPKYLFRKEGQNVTLSCEQNLNHDAMYWYRQDPGQGLRLIYYSQIVNDFQKGDIAEGYSVSREKKESFPLTVTSAQKNPTAFYLCASSTDREMDNTEAFFGQGTRLTVV.

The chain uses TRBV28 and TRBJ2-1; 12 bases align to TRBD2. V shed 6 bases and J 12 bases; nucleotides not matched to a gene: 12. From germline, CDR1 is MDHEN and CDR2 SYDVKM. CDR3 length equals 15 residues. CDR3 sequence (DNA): TGTGCCAGCAGCCGAGATGCCGGGACTAGCGGGCCGCAGTTCTTC. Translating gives CASSRDAGTSGPQFF. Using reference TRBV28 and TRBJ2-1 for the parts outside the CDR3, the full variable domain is DVKVTQSSRYLVKRTGEKVFLECVQDMDHENMFWYRQDPGLGLRLIYFSYDVKMKEKGDIPEGYSVSREKKERFSLILESASTNQTSMYLCASSRDAGTSGPQFFGPGTRLTVL.

Written as DNA, the CDR3 is TGTGCCAGCAGCTCGAAGACAGCTAGCACAGATACGCAGTATTTT. Protein sequence: CASSSKTASTDTQYF. The chain carries TRBV5-4 and TRBJ2-3, with D possibly being TRBD1 (5 bases). The ends were cut back, 3 bases at V and 0 bases at J, with 11 bases in the middle. Per the germline V gene, CDR1 is SGHNT and CDR2 is YYREEE (reference sequence). The CDR3 extends over 15 amino acids.

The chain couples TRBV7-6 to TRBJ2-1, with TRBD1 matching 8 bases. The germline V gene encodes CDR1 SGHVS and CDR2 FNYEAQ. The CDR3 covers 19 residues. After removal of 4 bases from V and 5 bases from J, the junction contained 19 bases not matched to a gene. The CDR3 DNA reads TGTGCCAGCAGCTCGCCGAAAGACAGGGGCCTCGCGGTGGACAATGAGCAGTTCTTC. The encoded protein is CASSSPKDRGLAVDNEQFF.

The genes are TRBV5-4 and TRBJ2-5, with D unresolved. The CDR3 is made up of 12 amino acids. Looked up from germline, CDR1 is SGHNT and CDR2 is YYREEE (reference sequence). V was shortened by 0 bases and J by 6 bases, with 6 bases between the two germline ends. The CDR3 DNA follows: TGTGCCAGCAGCTTGGTGTCTCAGACCCAGTACTTC. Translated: CASSLVSQTQYF.

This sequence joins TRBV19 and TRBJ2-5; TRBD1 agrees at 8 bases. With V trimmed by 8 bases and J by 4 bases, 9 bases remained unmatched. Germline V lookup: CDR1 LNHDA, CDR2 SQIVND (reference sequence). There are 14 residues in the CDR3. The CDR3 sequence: CASSDRAWGETQYF. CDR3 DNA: TGTGCCAGTTCGGACAGGGCTTGGGGAGAGACCCAGTACTTC. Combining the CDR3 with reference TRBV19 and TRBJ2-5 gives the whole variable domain DGGITQSPKYLFRKEGQNVTLSCEQNLNHDAMYWYRQDPGQGLRLIYYSQIVNDFQKGDIAEGYSVSREKKESFPLTVTSAQKNPTAFYLCASSDRAWGETQYFGPGTRLLVL.

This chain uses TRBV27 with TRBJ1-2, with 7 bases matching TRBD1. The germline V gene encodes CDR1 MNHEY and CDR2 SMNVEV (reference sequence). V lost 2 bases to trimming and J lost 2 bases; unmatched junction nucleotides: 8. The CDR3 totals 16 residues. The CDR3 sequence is CASSLGWGRGNYGYTF. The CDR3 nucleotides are TGTGCCAGCAGTTTAGGGTGGGGCAGGGGGAACTATGGCTACACCTTC.

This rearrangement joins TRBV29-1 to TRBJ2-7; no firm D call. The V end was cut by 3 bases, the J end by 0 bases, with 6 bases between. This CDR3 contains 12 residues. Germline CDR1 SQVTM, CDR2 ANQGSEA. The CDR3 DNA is TGCAGCGTTGAGGAGTACTCCTACGAGCAGTACTTC. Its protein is CSVEEYSYEQYF.

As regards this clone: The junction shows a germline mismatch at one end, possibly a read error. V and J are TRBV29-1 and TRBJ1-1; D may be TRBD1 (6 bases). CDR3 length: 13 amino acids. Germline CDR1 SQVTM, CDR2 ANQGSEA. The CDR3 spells CSVEGQMYPEAFF. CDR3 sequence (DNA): TGCAGCGTCGAAGGACAGATGTACCCTGAAGCTTTCTTT.